These T cell receptor beta chains were read from a single sample in a study of shared clonotypes between healthy human individuals. Libraries were prepared by immunoSEQ multiplex PCR; TCRdb keeps only in-frame clonotypes and omits some of them. The table shows more than 550,000 clones, with around 70% occurring only once. Sequencing input: memory CD4+ T cells sorted from blood. The receptors shown here come from a woman in her twenties or thirties in good health. The CDR3 runs from the conserved cysteine through the conserved F or W. A D gene is named only where the DNA matches it firmly. The size of a clone is reported for some rows only, either as once, few or many, or as a class for expanded clones.

v_gene: TRBV2
abundance: NA
d_gene: TRBD1
j_gene: TRBJ1-4
len: 16
CDR3nt: TGTGCCAGCAGTGAATTCCGACAGGGCAGAAATGAAAAACTGTTTTTT
CDR3aa: CASSEFRQGRNEKLFF

v_gene: TRBV10-1
abundance: few
d_gene: NA
j_gene: TRBJ2-1
len: 13
CDR3nt: TGCGCCAGCAGTGAGTCGTGGGGCAGTGAGCAGTTCTTC
CDR3aa: CASSESWGSEQFF

v_gene: TRBV28
abundance: NA
d_gene: NA
j_gene: TRBJ1-1
len: 16
CDR3nt: TGTGCCAGCAGTTTGGGAGGGGCCCGAGCAAACACTGAAGCTTTCTTT
CDR3aa: CASSLGGARANTEAFF

v_gene: TRBV29-1
abundance: few
d_gene: TRBD2
j_gene: TRBJ2-5
len: 15
CDR3nt: TGCAGCGTCACGGATTTTGGACTAGCGGGAGATGAGCAGTACTTC
CDR3aa: CSVTDFGLAGDEQYF

v_gene: TRBV2
abundance: NA
d_gene: NA
j_gene: TRBJ2-1
len: 16
CDR3nt: TGTGCCAGCAGTGGAAGTGGGAGGGGGTCCTACAATGAGCAGTTCTTC
CDR3aa: CASSGSGRGSYNEQFF

v_gene: TRBV7-9
abundance: NA
d_gene: NA
j_gene: TRBJ1-2
len: 14
CDR3nt: TGTGCCAGCAGCCTTAGGACAACAGGTTATGGCTACACCTTC
CDR3aa: CASSLRTTGYGYTF

v_gene: TRBV6-6
abundance: NA
d_gene: TRBD2
j_gene: TRBJ2-1
len: 16
CDR3nt: TGTGCCAGCAGTCCCATCACTAGCGGGAGGGCGCATGAGCAGTTCTTC
CDR3aa: CASSPITSGRAHEQFF

v_gene: TRBV18
abundance: NA
d_gene: TRBD1
j_gene: TRBJ1-3
len: 14
CDR3nt: TGTGCCAGCTCACCCGGACAGGCCGGAAACACCATATATTTT
CDR3aa: CASSPGQAGNTIYF

v_gene: TRBV7-9
abundance: NA
d_gene: NA
j_gene: TRBJ1-1
len: 14
CDR3nt: TGTGCCAGCAGCATTCAAGGGGGTGGCACTGAAGCTTTCTTT
CDR3aa: CASSIQGGGTEAFF

v_gene: TRBV18
abundance: NA
d_gene: NA
j_gene: TRBJ1-1
len: 15
CDR3nt: TGTGCCAGCTCACCCGTTAATACGGGGTCCACTGAAGCTTTCTTT
CDR3aa: CASSPVNTGSTEAFF

v_gene: TRBV7-2
abundance: NA
d_gene: NA
j_gene: TRBJ2-1
len: 16
CDR3nt: TGTGCCAGCAGCTTCAGGGGGAGGAGCTCCTACAATGAGCAGTTCTTC
CDR3aa: CASSFRGRSSYNEQFF

v_gene: TRBV10-3
abundance: NA
d_gene: TRBD1
j_gene: TRBJ2-5
len: 13
CDR3nt: TGTGCCATCAGAGGACAGGGTCAAGAGACCCAGTACTTC
CDR3aa: CAIRGQGQETQYF

v_gene: TRBV4-1
abundance: NA
d_gene: TRBD1
j_gene: TRBJ1-2
len: 17
CDR3nt: TGCGCCAGCAGCCAAGATGGGACAGGGGGCGGTTTCTATGGCTACACCTTC
CDR3aa: CASSQDGTGGGFYGYTF

v_gene: TRBV2
abundance: NA
d_gene: NA
j_gene: TRBJ2-5
len: 13
CDR3nt: TGTGCCAGCAGCGCTGACACTTCCTCCACCCAGTACTTC
CDR3aa: CASSADTSSTQYF

v_gene: TRBV5-4
abundance: NA
d_gene: NA
j_gene: TRBJ2-5
len: 13
CDR3nt: TGTGCCAGCAGCTTGGAACGGAGAGAGACCCAGTACTTC
CDR3aa: CASSLERRETQYF

v_gene: TRBV6-5
abundance: NA
d_gene: TRBD2
j_gene: TRBJ2-7
len: 14
CDR3nt: TGTGCCAGCAGCCAACTAGCGGAGGGGAACGAGCAGTACTTC
CDR3aa: CASSQLAEGNEQYF

v_gene: TRBV2
abundance: NA
d_gene: NA
j_gene: TRBJ2-2
len: 15
CDR3nt: TGTGCCAGCAGTGAGTGGGCTATGGACACCGGGGAGCTGTTTTTT
CDR3aa: CASSEWAMDTGELFF

v_gene: TRBV19
abundance: NA
d_gene: TRBD2
j_gene: TRBJ2-1
len: 16
CDR3nt: TGTGCCAGTAGTATGCCGGGACTAGCGGAATTTGCTGAGCAGTTCTTC
CDR3aa: CASSMPGLAEFAEQFF

v_gene: TRBV28
abundance: NA
d_gene: NA
j_gene: TRBJ1-6
len: 13
CDR3nt: TGTGCCAGCAGGCCTACGGACAATTCACCCCTCCACTTT
CDR3aa: CASRPTDNSPLHF

v_gene: TRBV7-7
abundance: NA
d_gene: NA
j_gene: TRBJ2-3
len: 14
CDR3nt: TGTGCCAGCAGCCCGCTCCAGGGCCAAGATACGCAGTATTTT
CDR3aa: CASSPLQGQDTQYF

v_gene: TRBV19
abundance: NA
d_gene: NA
j_gene: TRBJ1-2
len: 15
CDR3nt: TGTGCCAGTAGTCCCTGGACCGGGGACACCTATGGCTACACCTTC
CDR3aa: CASSPWTGDTYGYTF

v_gene: TRBV19
abundance: NA
d_gene: NA
j_gene: TRBJ1-1
len: 14
CDR3nt: TGTGCCAGTAGTATCGGTGAGGTTTCGGCTGAAGCTTTCTTT
CDR3aa: CASSIGEVSAEAFF

v_gene: TRBV6-6
abundance: NA
d_gene: NA
j_gene: TRBJ1-3
len: 14
CDR3nt: TGTGCCAGCAGTTACTCAGGAAGGGGGGACACCATATATTTT
CDR3aa: CASSYSGRGDTIYF

v_gene: TRBV13
abundance: NA
d_gene: TRBD1
j_gene: TRBJ2-1
len: 14
CDR3nt: TGTGCCAGCACCGGGACAGGGGGTTCGAATGAGCAGTTCTTC
CDR3aa: CASTGTGGSNEQFF

v_gene: TRBV5-1
abundance: NA
d_gene: NA
j_gene: TRBJ2-1
len: 17
CDR3nt: TGCGCCAGCAGCCCCTCCCTAACGCTCCCCTTCTACAATGAGCAGTTCTTC
CDR3aa: CASSPSLTLPFYNEQFF

v_gene: TRBV7-2
abundance: few
d_gene: TRBD2
j_gene: TRBJ2-5
len: 16
CDR3nt: TGTGCCAGCAGCTTTCGAACGGGACTAGCGGGAGAGACCCAGTACTTC
CDR3aa: CASSFRTGLAGETQYF

v_gene: TRBV6-1
abundance: NA
d_gene: NA
j_gene: TRBJ2-3
len: 13
CDR3nt: TGTGCCAGCAGTGAAATGAGCACCGATACGCAGTATTTT
CDR3aa: CASSEMSTDTQYF

v_gene: TRBV2
abundance: NA
d_gene: TRBD1
j_gene: TRBJ2-5
len: 13
CDR3nt: TGTGCCACCAAGGGGGCACACCAGGCGACCCAGTACTTC
CDR3aa: CATKGAHQATQYF

v_gene: TRBV15
abundance: NA
d_gene: NA
j_gene: TRBJ1-2
len: 13
CDR3nt: TGTGCCACCAGCAGAGAGGTTGGGTATGGCTACACCTTC
CDR3aa: CATSREVGYGYTF

v_gene: TRBV5-1
abundance: once
d_gene: NA
j_gene: TRBJ2-2
len: 14
CDR3nt: TGCGCCAGCAGCTTCATGTTAGAGGGCGGGGAGCTGTTTTTT
CDR3aa: CASSFMLEGGELFF

v_gene: TRBV5-1
abundance: NA
d_gene: TRBD2
j_gene: TRBJ2-1
len: 17
CDR3nt: TGCGCCAGCAGCTTGGTAGCGGGAGAGTATGCCTACAATGAGCAGTTCTTC
CDR3aa: CASSLVAGEYAYNEQFF

v_gene: TRBV7-2
abundance: NA
d_gene: NA
j_gene: TRBJ2-5
len: 12
CDR3nt: TGTGCCAGCAGCCCAGAGGGAGAGACCCAGTACTTC
CDR3aa: CASSPEGETQYF

v_gene: TRBV2
abundance: NA
d_gene: NA
j_gene: TRBJ2-1
len: 13
CDR3nt: TGTGCCAGCAGTGATGGAGGGGAAAATGAGCAGTTCTTC
CDR3aa: CASSDGGENEQFF

v_gene: TRBV7-9
abundance: few
d_gene: NA
j_gene: TRBJ2-7
len: 15
CDR3nt: TGTGCCAGCAGCTTAGTTTTCGGGGGAGCAAACGAGCAGTACTTC
CDR3aa: CASSLVFGGANEQYF